This TCR beta chain emerged from a study of identical twins. A universal primer binding site was introduced by template switching. The final cDNA contained unique molecular identifiers. TCRdb fed the 5' RACE reads into MiXCR, producing one record per CDR3 protein. Of about 890,000 distinct CDR3 sequences in the sample, 12% are singletons; the top ten hold about 1.5%. Healthy Caucasian individuals made up all the donors. V lost 5 bases, J lost 0 bases, and 1 base stayed unmatched. Germline values: CDR1 DFQATT, CDR2 SNEGSKA (reference sequence). The CDR3 sequence is 12 residues long. This clonotype was observed many times. These data are also associated with another study on yellow fever vaccine responses in identical twins.

The V and J genes are TRBV20-1 and TRBJ2-7, with TRBD1 matching over 7 bases. The TCR originated in a young woman in good health. Sequenced: PBMCs. CDR3 sequence (DNA): TGCAGTGCTGGGACAGCCTCCTACGAGCAGTACTTC. It yields the protein CSAGTASYEQYF.